These T cell receptor beta chains were read from a single sample in a study of CD8 T cells in Susac syndrome. Using its own MiXCR run on the immunoSEQ multiplex PCR reads, TCRdb lists one record per CDR3 protein. Of fewer than 95,000 distinct CDR3 sequences listed, 96% are singletons. The material sequenced was CD8+ T cells from PBMCs. These receptors originate from a human donor with Susac syndrome. Both conserved end residues are trimmed from each CDR3. The D gene is left open where the match is weak.

D gene	V gene	J gene	CDR3 protein
TRBD1	TRBV2	TRBJ2-7	AGRIGTGPSYEQY
TRBD1	TRBV30	TRBJ1-2	AWSVLGTDAGYT
NA	TRBV28	TRBJ2-3	ASSLFRAGASTDTQY
NA	TRBV11-1	TRBJ1-2	ADQPEGLGGYT
NA	TRBV9	TRBJ1-1	ASSASGTEAF
NA	TRBV15	TRBJ2-1	ATSREGYNEQF
TRBD1	TRBV29-1	TRBJ2-7	SVEDRGKGYEQY
NA	TRBV20-1	TRBJ2-7	SARAQVPYEQY
NA	TRBV5-1	TRBJ1-1	ASSLGVSNTEAF
NA	TRBV30	TRBJ2-2	AWRPHNTGELF
TRBD1	TRBV24-1	TRBJ2-1	ATSPDRDLDNEQF
TRBD1	TRBV30	TRBJ2-3	AWRSGQGRADTQY
NA	TRBV7-2	TRBJ2-7	ASKFPQGYEQY
TRBD2	TRBV7-2	TRBJ2-1	ASNTRTGTSRHNEQF
NA	TRBV5-1	TRBJ2-7	ASSLAPGSSPYEQY
TRBD1	TRBV10-3	TRBJ2-3	AISDYRTGGTDTQY
NA	TRBV20-1	TRBJ1-1	SARAIPGPEAF
TRBD2	TRBV19	TRBJ2-7	ASSIDLPKRGSYEQY
TRBD1	TRBV7-2	TRBJ1-1	ASSRSGTGMWNTEAF
NA	TRBV12-3/TRBV12-4	TRBJ2-2	ASSSGDTATGELF
TRBD2	TRBV20-1	TRBJ2-3	SARSPAGTTTDTQY
TRBD1	TRBV29-1	TRBJ1-1	SVGQGTEAF
TRBD1	TRBV27	TRBJ1-2	ASSITTGYGYT
TRBD1	TRBV7-8	TRBJ1-6	ASSYLDRGDSPLH
NA	TRBV2	TRBJ1-4	ASSDGRREGKLF
TRBD1	TRBV30	TRBJ2-1	AWSAMTGNEQF
TRBD1	TRBV7-2	TRBJ2-1	ASSLSRQGRGDEQF
TRBD1	TRBV29-1	TRBJ2-1	SVGGRQGKGYNEQF
TRBD2	TRBV5-1	TRBJ2-1	ASSAVVAGGYNEQF
NA	TRBV24-1	TRBJ2-7	ATSDPNGGYEQY
NA	TRBV29-1	TRBJ2-7	SVDGRDNDEQY
NA	TRBV19	TRBJ2-1	ASSSVSSYNEQF
TRBD1	TRBV27	TRBJ1-2	ASSDRGLLGYT
NA	TRBV20-1	TRBJ2-1	SACPQGANSYERF
NA	TRBV27	TRBJ1-2	ASIALWTSNYGYT
NA	TRBV7-4	TRBJ2-5	ASSLEAETQY
NA	TRBV6-5	TRBJ1-6	ASSPQGDGGSPLH
TRBD1	TRBV6-5	TRBJ1-2	ASSHPGQPYGYT
NA	TRBV20-1	TRBJ2-3	SASSSTDTQY
NA	TRBV29-1	TRBJ1-2	SVEGTPNGYT
NA	TRBV28	TRBJ1-2	ASSSGADGYT
TRBD1	TRBV6-1	TRBJ1-6	ASSWAQMNDRVKNSPLH
NA	TRBV5-5	TRBJ2-1	ASAINEQF
NA	TRBV20-1	TRBJ1-1	SASTTGTNTEAF